This TCR beta chain was recorded in a study of CD8 T cells in Susac syndrome. Study-level results: It was acknowledged by the study that relatively few individuals were included in its TCR sequencing and HLA analysis.

RNA was extracted with the RNeasy kit, and a quantity of roughly 0.5 to 1 ug was reverse transcribed using random hexamers. The CDR3 of TCR beta was amplified by immunoSEQ multiplex PCR across 54 Vbeta and 13 Jbeta. TCRdb reprocessed the immunoSEQ multiplex PCR reads via MiXCR and lists one record per CDR3 protein. This repertoire shows about 160,000 distinct CDR3 sequences, just over 90% found once; its top ten account for approximately 0.075%. Negative isolation was used for CD8+ and CD4+ T cells and FACS enrichment for TEMRA cells. Germline V lookup: CDR1 GTSNPN, CDR2 SVGIG (reference sequence). CDR3 length: 13 amino acids. Trimming removed 2 bases from V and 4 bases from J, with 9 bases in between. As to this clonotype: Its antigen is not known.

This chain uses TRBV30 with TRBJ1-5; D uncertain. The sequenced sample was CD4+ T cells from PBMCs. The TCR comes from a human donor in good health. The CDR3 DNA reads TGTGCCTGGAGTACCAGTGGAAATCAGCCCCAGCATTTT. Encoded protein: CAWSTSGNQPQHF.